This T cell receptor (beta chain) was recorded in a study of cytomegalovirus exposure and HLA in healthy donors. Findings and caveats of the study: The listing of 150 to 200 TCR beta chains classed them as cytomegalovirus-associated.

The V gene's germline CDR1 is LGHNA and CDR2 YNFKEQ. V was shortened by 0 bases and J by 6 bases, with 21 bases between the two germline ends. The CDR3 is made up of 19 amino acids. Clones were read by immunoSEQ multiplex PCR, and TCRdb kept only the in-frame ones, dropping some. The sample has roughly 120,000 clones, almost 90% seen once. The study drew the donors from its approximately 110-subject validation cohort, separate from the approximately 690-subject first cohort. Concerning this clone: Its specificity is unknown.

This TCR derives from a woman under 30 in good health and CMV-seronegative. The genes are TRBV4-2 and TRBJ2-6; weak D call: TRBD1 (6 bases). Source material: PBMCs. DNA of the CDR3: TGTGCCAGCAGCCAAGATGGGGCAGGGGATCAGGTATCGGCCAACGTCCTGACTTTC. This translates into CASSQDGAGDQVSANVLTF.